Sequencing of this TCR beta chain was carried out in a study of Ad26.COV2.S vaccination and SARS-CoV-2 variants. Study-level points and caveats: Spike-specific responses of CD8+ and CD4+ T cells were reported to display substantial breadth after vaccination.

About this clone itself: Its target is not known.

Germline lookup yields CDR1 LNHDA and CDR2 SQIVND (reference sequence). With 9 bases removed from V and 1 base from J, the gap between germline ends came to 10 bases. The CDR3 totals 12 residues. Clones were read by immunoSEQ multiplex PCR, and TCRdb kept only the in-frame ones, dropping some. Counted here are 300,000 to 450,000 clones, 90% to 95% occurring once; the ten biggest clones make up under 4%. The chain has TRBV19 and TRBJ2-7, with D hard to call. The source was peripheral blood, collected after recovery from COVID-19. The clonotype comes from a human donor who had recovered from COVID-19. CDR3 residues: CASTDVSYEQYF. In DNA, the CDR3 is TGTGCCAGCACGGACGTTTCCTACGAGCAGTACTTC.